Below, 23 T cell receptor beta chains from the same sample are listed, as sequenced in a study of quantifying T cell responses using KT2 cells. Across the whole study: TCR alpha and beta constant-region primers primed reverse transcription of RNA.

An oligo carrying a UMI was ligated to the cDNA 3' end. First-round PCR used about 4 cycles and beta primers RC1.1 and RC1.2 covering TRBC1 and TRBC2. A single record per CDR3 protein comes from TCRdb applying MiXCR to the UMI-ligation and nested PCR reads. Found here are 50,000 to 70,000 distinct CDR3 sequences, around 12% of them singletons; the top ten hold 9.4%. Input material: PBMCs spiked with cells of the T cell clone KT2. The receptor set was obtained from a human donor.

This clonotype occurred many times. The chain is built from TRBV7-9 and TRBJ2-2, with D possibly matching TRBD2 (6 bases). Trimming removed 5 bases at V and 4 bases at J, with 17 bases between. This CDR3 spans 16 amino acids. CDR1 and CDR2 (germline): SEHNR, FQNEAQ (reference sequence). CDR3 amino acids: CASSPRGRSGTGELFF. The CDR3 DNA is TGTGCCAGCAGCCCCCGGGGGAGGTCTGGCACCGGGGAGCTGTTTTTT.

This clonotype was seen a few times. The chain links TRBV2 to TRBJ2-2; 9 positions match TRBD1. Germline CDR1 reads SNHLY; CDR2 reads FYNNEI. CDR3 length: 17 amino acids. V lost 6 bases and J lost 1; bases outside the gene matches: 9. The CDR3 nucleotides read TGTGCCAGCAGCCTGCGCACAGGGGGCAAGAACACCGGGGAGCTGTTTTTT. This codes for CASSLRTGGKNTGELFF.

The CDR3 DNA reads as TGTGCCATCGGGGAGACTGGAAACACCATATATTTT. Translating it yields CAIGETGNTIYF. The chain carries TRBV10-3 and TRBJ1-3; no firm D call. The CDR3 is made up of 12 amino acids. Trimming shortened V by 8 bases and J by 2 bases, and 7 bases separated the two germline ends. CDR1 is ENHRY and CDR2 is SYGVKD in the germline V gene.

The CDR3, as DNA: TGTGCCAGCGGTTACGTGGGAGACGCCGCCTATGGCTACACCTTC. This sequence encodes CASGYVGDAAYGYTF. This chain joins TRBV2 and TRBJ1-2; D gene ambiguous. This CDR3 contains 15 residues. CDR1 is SNHLY, CDR2 FYNNEI, per germline. The V gene lost 8 bases and the J gene lost 4 bases, with 20 bases spanning the gap.

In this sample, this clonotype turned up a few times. Here the CDR3 DNA reads TGTGCCAGCAGCTTGTCTCCTAGCGGGAGGGGACCCTACAATGAGCAGTTCTTC. Its translation is CASSLSPSGRGPYNEQFF. The chain carries TRBV7-2 and TRBJ2-1, with 12 bases aligning to TRBD2. Germline V gene sequence: CDR1 SGHTA, CDR2 FQGNSA. The CDR3 has 18 amino acids. V lost 3 bases to trimming and J lost 2 bases; unmatched junction nucleotides: 8.

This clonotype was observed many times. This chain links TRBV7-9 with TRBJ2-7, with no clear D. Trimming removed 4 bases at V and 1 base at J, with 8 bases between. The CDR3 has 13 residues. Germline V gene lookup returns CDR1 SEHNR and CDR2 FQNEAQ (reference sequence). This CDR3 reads CASSSTRSYEQYF. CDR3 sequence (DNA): TGTGCCAGCAGCTCAACACGTTCCTACGAGCAGTACTTC. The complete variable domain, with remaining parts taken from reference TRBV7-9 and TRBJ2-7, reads DTGVSQNPRHKITKRGQNVTFRCDPISEHNRLYWYRQTLGQGPEFLTYFQNEAQLEKSRLLSDRFSAERPKGSFSTLEIQRTEQGDSAMYLCASSSTRSYEQYFGPGTRLTVT.

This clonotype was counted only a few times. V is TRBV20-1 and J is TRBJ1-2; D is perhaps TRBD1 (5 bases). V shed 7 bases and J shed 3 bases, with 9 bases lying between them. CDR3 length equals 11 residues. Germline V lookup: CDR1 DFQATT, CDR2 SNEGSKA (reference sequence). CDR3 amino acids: CSGGGDYGYTF. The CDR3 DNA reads TGCAGTGGGGGGGGGGACTATGGCTACACCTTC.

CDR3: CSARVGQGEGNQPQHF. DNA of the CDR3: TGCAGTGCTAGGGTAGGACAGGGCGAGGGCAATCAGCCCCAGCATTTT. The V and J genes are TRBV20-1 and TRBJ1-5; 8 bases map to TRBD1. CDR1 is DFQATT, CDR2 SNEGSKA, per germline (reference sequence). J lost 2 bases, V lost 3 bases, and 9 bases had no gene match. This CDR3 contains 16 residues.

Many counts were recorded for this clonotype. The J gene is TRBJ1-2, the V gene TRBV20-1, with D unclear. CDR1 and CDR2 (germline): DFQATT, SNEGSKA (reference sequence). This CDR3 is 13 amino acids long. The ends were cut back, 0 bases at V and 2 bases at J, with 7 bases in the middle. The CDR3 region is CSARDLGNYGYTF. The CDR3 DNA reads TGCAGTGCTAGAGATTTGGGGAACTATGGCTACACCTTC.

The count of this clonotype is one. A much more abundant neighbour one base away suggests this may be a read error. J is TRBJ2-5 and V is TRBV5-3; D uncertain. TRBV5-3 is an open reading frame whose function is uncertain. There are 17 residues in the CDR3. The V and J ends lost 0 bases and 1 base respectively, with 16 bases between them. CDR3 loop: CARSLAARIECQETQYF. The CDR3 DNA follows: TGTGCCAGAAGCTTGGCCGCTAGAATAGAGTGCCAAGAGACCCAGTACTTC.

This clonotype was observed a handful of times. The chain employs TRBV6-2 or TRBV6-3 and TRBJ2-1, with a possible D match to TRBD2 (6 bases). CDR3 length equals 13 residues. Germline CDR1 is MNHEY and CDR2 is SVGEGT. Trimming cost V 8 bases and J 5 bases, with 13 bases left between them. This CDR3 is CASGRGAHNEQFF. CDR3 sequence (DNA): TGTGCCAGCGGCCGCGGGGCCCACAATGAGCAGTTCTTC.

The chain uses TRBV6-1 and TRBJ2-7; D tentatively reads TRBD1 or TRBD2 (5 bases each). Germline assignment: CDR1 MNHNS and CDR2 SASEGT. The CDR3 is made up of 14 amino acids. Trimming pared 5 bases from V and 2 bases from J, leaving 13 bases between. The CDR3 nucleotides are TGTGCCAGCAGTTTTAACCGGGGCCCCTACGAGCAGTACTTC. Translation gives CASSFNRGPYEQYF.

In DNA form, the CDR3 reads TGTGCCAGCAGCGAAAACCCTCGGGACACTGAAGCTTTCTTT. It is translated as CASSENPRDTEAFF. The J gene is TRBJ1-1, the V gene TRBV3-1, with D hard to call. CDR3 length: 14 amino acids. CDR1 is LGHDT and CDR2 is YNNKEL in the germline V gene (reference sequence). V was clipped by 5 bases and J by 3 bases, with 13 bases between them.

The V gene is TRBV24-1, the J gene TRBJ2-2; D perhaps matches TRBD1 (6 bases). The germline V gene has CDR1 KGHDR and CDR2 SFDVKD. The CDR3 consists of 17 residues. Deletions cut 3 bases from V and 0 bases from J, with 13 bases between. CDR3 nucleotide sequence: TGTGCCACCAGTGATGGGGGCTGGGCCCCGAACACCGGGGAGCTGTTTTTT. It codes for CATSDGGWAPNTGELFF.

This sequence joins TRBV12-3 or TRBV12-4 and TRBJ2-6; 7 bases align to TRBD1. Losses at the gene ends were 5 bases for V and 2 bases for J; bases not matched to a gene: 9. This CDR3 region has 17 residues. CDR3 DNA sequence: TGTGCCAGCAGTGACGGGACAGTTAGCGCTGGGGCCAACGTCCTGACTTTC. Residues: CASSDGTVSAGANVLTF.

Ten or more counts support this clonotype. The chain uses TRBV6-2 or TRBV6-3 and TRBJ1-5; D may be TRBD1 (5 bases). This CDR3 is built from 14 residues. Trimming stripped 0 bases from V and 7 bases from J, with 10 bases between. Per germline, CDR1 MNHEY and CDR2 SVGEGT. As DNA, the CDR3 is TGTGCCAGCAGTTACTCTGGCGGGGGACAGCCCCAGCATTTT. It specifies CASSYSGGGQPQHF.

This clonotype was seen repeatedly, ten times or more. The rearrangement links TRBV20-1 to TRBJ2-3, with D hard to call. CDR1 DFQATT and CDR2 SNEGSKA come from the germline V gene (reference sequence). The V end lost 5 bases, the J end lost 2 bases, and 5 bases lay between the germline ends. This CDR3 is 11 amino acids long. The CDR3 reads CSAPLTDTQYF. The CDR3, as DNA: TGCAGTGCTCCTCTCACAGATACGCAGTATTTT.

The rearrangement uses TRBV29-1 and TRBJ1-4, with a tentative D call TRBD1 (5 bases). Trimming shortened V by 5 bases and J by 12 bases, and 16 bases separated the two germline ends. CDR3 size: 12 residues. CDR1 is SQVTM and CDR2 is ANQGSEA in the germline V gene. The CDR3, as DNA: TGCAGCGTTCTAGGGGTGGCAGGACAACTGTTTTTT. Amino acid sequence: CSVLGVAGQLFF.

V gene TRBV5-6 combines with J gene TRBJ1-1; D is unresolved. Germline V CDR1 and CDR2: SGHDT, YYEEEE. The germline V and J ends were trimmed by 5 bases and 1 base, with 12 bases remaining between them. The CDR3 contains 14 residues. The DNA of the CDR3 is TGTGCCAGCAGTCTGGAGGGAGAGAACACTGAAGCTTTCTTT. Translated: CASSLEGENTEAFF.

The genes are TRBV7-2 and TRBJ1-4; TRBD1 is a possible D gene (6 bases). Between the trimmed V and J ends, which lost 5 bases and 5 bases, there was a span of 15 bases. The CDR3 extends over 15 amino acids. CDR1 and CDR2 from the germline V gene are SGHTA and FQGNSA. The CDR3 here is CASSHSGTLNEKLFF. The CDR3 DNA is TGTGCCAGCAGCCACTCCGGGACATTGAATGAAAAACTGTTTTTT.

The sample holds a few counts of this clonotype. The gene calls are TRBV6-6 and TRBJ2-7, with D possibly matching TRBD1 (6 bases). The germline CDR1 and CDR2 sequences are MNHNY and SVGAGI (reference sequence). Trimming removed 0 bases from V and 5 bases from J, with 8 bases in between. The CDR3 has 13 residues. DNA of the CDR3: TGTGCCAGCAGTTACTCGAACAGGGACGAGCAGTACTTC. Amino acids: CASSYSNRDEQYF.

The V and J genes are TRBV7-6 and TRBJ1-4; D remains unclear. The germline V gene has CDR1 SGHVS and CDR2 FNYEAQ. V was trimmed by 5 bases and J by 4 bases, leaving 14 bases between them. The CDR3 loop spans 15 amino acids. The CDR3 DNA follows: TGTGCCAGCAGCCGCCGTGAAGGGAATAATGAAAAACTGTTTTTT. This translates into CASSRREGNNEKLFF.

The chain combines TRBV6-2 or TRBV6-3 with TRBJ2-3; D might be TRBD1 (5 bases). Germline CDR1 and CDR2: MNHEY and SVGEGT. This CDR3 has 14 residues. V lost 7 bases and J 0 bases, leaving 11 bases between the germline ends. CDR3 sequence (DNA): TGTGCCAGCAAAGGTGGGGCTAGCACAGATACGCAGTATTTT. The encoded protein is CASKGGASTDTQYF.